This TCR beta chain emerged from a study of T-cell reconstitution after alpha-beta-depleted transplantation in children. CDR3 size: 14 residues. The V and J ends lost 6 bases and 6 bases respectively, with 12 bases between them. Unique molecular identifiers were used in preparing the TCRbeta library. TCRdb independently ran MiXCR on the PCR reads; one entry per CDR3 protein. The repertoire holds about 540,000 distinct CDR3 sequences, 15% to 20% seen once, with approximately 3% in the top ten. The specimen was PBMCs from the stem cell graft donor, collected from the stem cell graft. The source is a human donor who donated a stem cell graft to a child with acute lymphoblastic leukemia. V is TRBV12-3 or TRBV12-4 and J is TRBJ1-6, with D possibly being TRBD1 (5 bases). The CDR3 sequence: CASSPGRSNSPLHF. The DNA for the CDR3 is TGTGCCAGCAGCCCAGGGAGAAGTAATTCACCCCTCCACTTT.